The 14 T cell receptor beta chains reported below all come from one sample, sequenced in a study of T cell repertoires in cytomegalovirus infection. Which antigens these TCRs recognize remains unknown. TCRdb re-called the reads through MiXCR, storing one row per CDR3 protein. The repertoire includes roughly 700,000 distinct CDR3 sequences, around 31% of them detected once, and over 15% sits in the top ten. This material consisted of cultured PBMCs, taken from culture after CMV antigen stimulation. These receptors all come from a human donor in good health (CMV status not recorded). Some clones in this sample may be carry-over from other donors' samples.

CDR3 sequence (DNA): TGTGCCAGCAGCGGGCGGTTTAGTCGGCACTACGAGCAGTACTTC. Translation gives CASSGRFSRHYEQYF. The chain joins TRBV9 to TRBJ2-7, with D unclear. V lost 3 bases and J 3 bases, leaving 16 bases between the germline ends. This CDR3 region has 15 residues. Per germline, CDR1 SGDLS and CDR2 YYNGEE.

The gene calls are TRBV29-1 and TRBJ2-5; D may be TRBD2 (5 bases). V lost 3 bases to trimming and J lost 2 bases, with 13 bases between them. Germline loops: CDR1 SQVTM, CDR2 ANQGSEA. The CDR3 extends over 14 amino acids. The CDR3 region is CSVEVLRGQETQYF. Here the CDR3 DNA reads TGCAGCGTTGAGGTTCTCCGGGGACAAGAGACCCAGTACTTC.

The chain couples TRBV4-1 to TRBJ1-4; D remains unclear. Germline values: CDR1 MGHRA, CDR2 YSYEKL. This CDR3 comprises 12 residues. V lost 1 base, J lost 7 bases, and 4 bases lay in between. This CDR3 is CASSQAAEKLFF. CDR3 coding DNA: TGCGCCAGCAGCCAAGCGGCTGAAAAACTGTTTTTT.

This clonotype has only a few counts. The genes are TRBV5-1 and TRBJ1-2; D may be TRBD1 (5 bases). V lost 4 bases and J 5 bases, leaving 18 bases between the germline ends. Looked up from germline, CDR1 is SGHRS and CDR2 is YFSETQ. The CDR3 loop spans 15 amino acids. CDR3 bases: TGCGCCAGCAGCCCCGCGGGACGGGGAGGTTATGGCTACACCTTC. Translation gives CASSPAGRGGYGYTF.

The CDR3 nucleotides are TGTGCCAGCAGCTTAGACGAGGCGGGAAGCCGCTACGAGCAGTACTTC. This translates into CASSLDEAGSRYEQYF. V gene TRBV7-9 combines with J gene TRBJ2-7; the D gene is possibly TRBD2 (6 bases). Trimming took off 1 base at V and 3 bases at J, with 16 bases between the two ends. The germline CDR1 and CDR2 sequences are SEHNR and FQNEAQ (reference sequence). This CDR3 is built from 16 residues.

V and J are TRBV18 and TRBJ2-6; D is tentatively TRBD1 or TRBD2 (5 bases each). The CDR3 consists of 16 residues. Trimming took 6 bases from V and 0 from J, leaving 12 bases between them. In germline, CDR1 is KGHSH, CDR2 LQKENI. Here the CDR3 reads CASSTTGRSGANVLTF. CDR3 DNA: TGTGCCAGCTCTACCACGGGGCGCTCTGGGGCCAACGTCCTGACTTTC.

V is TRBV19 and J is TRBJ1-6, with 9 bases that match TRBD1. This CDR3 spans 16 amino acids. Germline V CDR1 and CDR2: LNHDA, SQIVND (reference sequence). V lost 7 bases to trimming and J lost 8 bases; unmatched junction nucleotides: 12. CDR3 in DNA: TGTGCCAGTACCCTGGACAGGGACAGGGAATATTCACCCCTCCACTTT. It translates to CASTLDRDREYSPLHF.

The rearrangement uses TRBV7-8 and TRBJ2-7; D not certain. Trimming removed 4 bases at V and 3 bases at J, with 16 bases between. The CDR3 spans 15 residues. Looked up from germline, CDR1 is SGHVS and CDR2 is FQNEAQ. The CDR3 bases are TGTGCCAGCAGCTCCCTTTATCCTAGGCTCTACGAGCAGTACTTC. Residues: CASSSLYPRLYEQYF. The whole variable domain, remainder taken from reference TRBV7-8 and TRBJ2-7, is GAGVSQSPRYKVAKRGQDVALRCDPISGHVSLFWYQQALGQGPEFLTYFQNEAQLDKSGLPSDRFFAERPEGSVSTLKIQRTQQEDSAVYLCASSSLYPRLYEQYFGPGTRLTVT.

The CDR3 nucleotides read TGTGCCAGCAGTTACGGGACTAGAGACACCGGGGAGCTGTTTTTT. Residues: CASSYGTRDTGELFF. The chain has TRBV6-6 and TRBJ2-2, with 8 bases fitting TRBD2. The ends lost 2 bases at V and 3 bases at J; junction bases unmatched: 2. The CDR3 loop spans 15 amino acids. Per germline, CDR1 MNHNY and CDR2 SVGAGI (reference sequence).

V usage is TRBV20-1 and J usage is TRBJ2-7; possibly TRBD1 or TRBD2 for D (5 bases each). V lost 3 bases and J 7 bases, leaving 13 bases between the germline ends. The CDR3 has 12 amino acids. Per the germline V gene, CDR1 is DFQATT and CDR2 is SNEGSKA (reference sequence). The CDR3 sequence: CSASGTAPEQYF. Written as DNA, the CDR3 is TGCAGTGCTAGCGGGACCGCTCCTGAGCAGTACTTC.

V usage is TRBV27 and J usage is TRBJ2-1; D call uncertain. The CDR3 is made up of 15 amino acids. V lost 5 bases and J lost 0, with 11 bases in between. Germline loops: CDR1 MNHEY, CDR2 SMNVEV (reference sequence). This CDR3 reads CASSITKSSYNEQFF. The CDR3, as DNA: TGTGCCAGCAGTATTACAAAGAGCTCCTACAATGAGCAGTTCTTC.

V gene TRBV19 combines with J gene TRBJ1-1; D is perhaps TRBD1 (5 bases). CDR1 is LNHDA and CDR2 is SQIVND in the germline V gene (reference sequence). The V gene lost 4 bases and the J gene lost 1 base, with 16 bases spanning the gap. The CDR3 runs 16 residues. As DNA, the CDR3 is TGTGCCAGTAGTAAACCGCCAGGGAGAAGGAACACTGAAGCTTTCTTT. Its translation is CASSKPPGRRNTEAFF.

V usage is TRBV27 and J usage is TRBJ2-1, with D hard to call. The V end lost 2 bases, the J end lost 13 bases, and 15 bases lay between the germline ends. The CDR3 covers 13 residues. Germline assignment: CDR1 MNHEY and CDR2 SMNVEV (reference sequence). CDR3 DNA sequence: TGTGCCAGCAGTTTAAGGGAAGACCGGGTTCAGTTCTTC. This translates into CASSLREDRVQFF.

V and J are TRBV2 and TRBJ2-7; perhaps TRBD1 as D (6 bases). Per the germline V gene, CDR1 is SNHLY and CDR2 is FYNNEI. With 10 bases removed from V and 2 bases from J, the gap between germline ends came to 18 bases. The CDR3 consists of 14 residues. CDR3 in amino acids: CAIGQGHRPYEQYF. DNA of the CDR3: TGTGCCATAGGCCAGGGGCACCGGCCCTACGAGCAGTACTTC.